The sample holds many counts of the clone carrying this T cell receptor beta chain. This entry belongs to a study of early T cells in non-severe SARS-CoV-2 infection. The library protocol tagged individual cDNA molecules with unique molecular identifiers. TCRdb processed the 5' RACE reads anew with MiXCR; each CDR3 protein has one entry. Among some 60,000 distinct CDR3 sequences listed, around 13% were seen once. The CDR3 has 13 amino acids. V lost 4 bases and J lost 3, with 9 bases in between. Germline lookup yields CDR1 MNHEY and CDR2 SVGAGI. Sample: whole blood. This clonotype was sampled from an adult who was a healthcare worker with PCR-confirmed SARS-CoV-2 infection or an uninfected control (not recorded which). The J gene is TRBJ1-2, the V gene TRBV6-5; no reliable D call. The CDR3 protein is CASSSTAYYGYTF. The CDR3 coding sequence is TGTGCCAGCAGTTCTACAGCGTACTATGGCTACACCTTC.